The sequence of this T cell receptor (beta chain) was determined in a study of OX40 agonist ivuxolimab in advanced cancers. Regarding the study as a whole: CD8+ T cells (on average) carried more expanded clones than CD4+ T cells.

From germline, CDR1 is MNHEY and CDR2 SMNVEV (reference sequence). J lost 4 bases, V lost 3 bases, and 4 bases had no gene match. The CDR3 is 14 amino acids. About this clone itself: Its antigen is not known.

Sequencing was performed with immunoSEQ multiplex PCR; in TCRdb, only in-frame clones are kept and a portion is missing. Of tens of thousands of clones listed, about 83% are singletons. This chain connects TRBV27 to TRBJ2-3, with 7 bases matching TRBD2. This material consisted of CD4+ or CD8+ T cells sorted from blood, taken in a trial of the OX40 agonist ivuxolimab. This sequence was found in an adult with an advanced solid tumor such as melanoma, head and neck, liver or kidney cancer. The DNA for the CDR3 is TGTGCCAGCAGTTTCCCGGGGGGTGCAGATACGCAGTATTTT. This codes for CASSFPGGADTQYF.